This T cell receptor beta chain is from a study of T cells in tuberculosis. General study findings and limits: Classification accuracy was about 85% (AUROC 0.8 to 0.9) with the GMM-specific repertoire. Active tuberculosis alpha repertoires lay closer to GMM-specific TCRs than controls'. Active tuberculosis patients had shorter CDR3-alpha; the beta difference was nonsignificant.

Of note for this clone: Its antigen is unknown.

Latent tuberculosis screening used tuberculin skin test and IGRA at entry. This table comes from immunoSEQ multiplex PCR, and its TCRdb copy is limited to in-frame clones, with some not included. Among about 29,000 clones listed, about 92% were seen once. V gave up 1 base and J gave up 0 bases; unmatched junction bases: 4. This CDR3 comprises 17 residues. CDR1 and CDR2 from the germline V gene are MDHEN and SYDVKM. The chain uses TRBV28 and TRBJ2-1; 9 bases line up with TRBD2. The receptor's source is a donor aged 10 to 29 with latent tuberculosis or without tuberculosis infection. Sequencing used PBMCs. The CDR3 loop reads CASSLSLSGGSYNEQFF. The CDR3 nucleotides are TGTGCCAGCAGTTTATCGCTTAGCGGGGGCTCCTACAATGAGCAGTTCTTC.